One and the same sample provided the 29 T cell receptor beta chains below, sequenced in a study of vaccination effects on CD4 cells after COVID-19. Their cognate antigens are unknown. Here immunoSEQ multiplex PCR was the method, and the copy in TCRdb shows in-frame clones only, minus some. The sample lists under 50,000 clones; almost 85% were seen once. After expansion with viral peptide pools in the ViraFEST assay, antigen-specific CD4+ T cells were sequenced. An approximately nine-day culture period preceded the isolation of CD4+ T cells. The vaccine given was either BNT162b2 or mRNA-1273, in two doses. The input for sequencing was CD4+ T cells from PBMCs cultured with HCoV-NL63 spike peptides, taken after COVID-19 vaccination. Receptors were obtained from a human donor who received a COVID-19 vaccine. Some clones in this sample may be carry-over from other donors' samples.

This chain connects TRBV5-6 to TRBJ2-5, with D possibly TRBD1 on 5 matching bases. The CDR3 consists of 13 residues. Between the trimmed V and J ends, which lost 3 bases and 5 bases, there was a span of 11 bases. Per germline, CDR1 SGHDT and CDR2 YYEEEE. The CDR3 region has the DNA TGTGCCAGCAGCTCAGGGTTTCTGGAGACCCAGTACTTC. Amino acids: CASSSGFLETQYF.

V usage is TRBV9 and J usage is TRBJ2-1, with D tentatively TRBD1 (6 bases). From germline, CDR1 is SGDLS and CDR2 YYNGEE. The CDR3 totals 16 residues. V was shortened by 1 base and J by 6 bases, with 17 bases between the two germline ends. DNA of the CDR3: TGTGCCAGCAGCGTAACTCCCGAGGGGGTAGTCAATGAGCAGTTCTTC. It encodes CASSVTPEGVVNEQFF. Full variable domain (rest looked up from reference TRBV9 and TRBJ2-1): DSGVTQTPKHLITATGQRVTLRCSPRSGDLSVYWYQQSLDQGLQFLIQYYNGEERAKGNILERFSAQQFPDLHSELNLSSLELGDSALYFCASSVTPEGVVNEQFFGPGTRLTVL.

The genes are TRBV19 and TRBJ2-2, with 9 nucleotides matching TRBD1. This CDR3 spans 16 amino acids. The ends lost 3 bases at V and 8 bases at J; junction bases unmatched: 10. The germline gives CDR1 LNHDA, CDR2 SQIVND (reference sequence). Written as DNA, the CDR3 is TGTGCCAGTAGTATGAAGAATGGGGACAGGGCTGGGGAGCTGTTTTTT. It codes for CASSMKNGDRAGELFF.

The chain combines TRBV19 with TRBJ2-1; 10 bases map to TRBD2. Per germline, CDR1 LNHDA and CDR2 SQIVND (reference sequence). The CDR3 is 13 residues long. Trimming at V came to 8 bases and at J to 6 bases, leaving 4 bases not matched to a gene. The CDR3 reads CASCPSGGNEQFF. The DNA of the CDR3 is TGTGCCAGTTGTCCTAGCGGGGGCAATGAGCAGTTCTTC.

This chain joins TRBV30 and TRBJ1-1; D unclear. Germline CDR1 is GTSNPN and CDR2 is SVGIG (reference sequence). V lost 4 bases, J lost 3 bases, and 12 bases lay in between. This CDR3 comprises 13 residues. The CDR3 here is CAWTRNLDTEAFF. The CDR3 DNA reads as TGTGCCTGGACTCGGAATTTAGACACTGAAGCTTTCTTT.

This clone was picked up a small number of times. V gene TRBV9 combines with J gene TRBJ1-6; 9 nucleotides align to TRBD1. The J segment lost 7 bases and the V segment lost 4 bases, leaving 9 bases of the junction unmatched. Germline V CDR1 and CDR2: SGDLS, YYNGEE. The CDR3 runs 16 residues. CDR3 region: CASSSGTGLRNSPLHF. For the CDR3, the DNA is TGTGCCAGCAGCTCGGGGACAGGGTTGAGAAATTCACCCCTCCACTTT.

The CDR3 DNA follows: TGTGCCAGCAGTGCTGCAGGGGCAAGGGATACGCAGTATTTT. Protein sequence: CASSAAGARDTQYF. The rearrangement joins TRBV25-1 to TRBJ2-3, with D possibly matching TRBD1 (6 bases). Looked up from germline, CDR1 is MGHDK and CDR2 is SYGVNS. Deletions cut 4 bases from V and 6 bases from J, with 14 bases between. This CDR3 has 14 amino acids.

The V and J genes are TRBV7-2 and TRBJ2-5, with TRBD1 matching over 11 bases. There are 16 residues in the CDR3. Trimming cost V 1 base and J 5 bases; bases outside gene matches: 6. Germline V lookup: CDR1 SGHTA, CDR2 FQGNSA. CDR3 region: CASSLVGQGAGETQYF. CDR3 bases: TGTGCCAGCAGCTTAGTCGGACAGGGGGCTGGGGAGACCCAGTACTTC.

The V call is TRBV7-8, the J call TRBJ2-1, with 7 nucleotides matching TRBD1. The CDR3 is made up of 14 amino acids. CDR1 and CDR2 from the germline V gene are SGHVS and FQNEAQ. Trimming at V came to 5 bases and at J to 2 bases, leaving 3 bases not matched to a gene. In nucleotides, the CDR3 is TGTGCCAGCAGCCCGGGACAGACCTACAATGAGCAGTTCTTC. Its translation: CASSPGQTYNEQFF.

This chain joins TRBV18 and TRBJ1-2; D remains unclear. CDR1 KGHSH and CDR2 LQKENI come from the germline V gene. Trimming pared 1 base from V and 5 bases from J, leaving 17 bases between. The CDR3 is made up of 16 amino acids. CDR3 region: CASSPRTGRMGYGYTF. CDR3 DNA: TGTGCCAGCTCACCACGGACGGGAAGAATGGGGTATGGCTACACCTTC. Using reference TRBV18 and TRBJ1-2 for the parts outside the CDR3, the full variable domain is NAGVMQNPRHLVRRRGQEARLRCSPMKGHSHVYWYRQLPEEGLKFMVYLQKENIIDESGMPKERFSAEFPKEGPSILRIQQVVRGDSAAYFCASSPRTGRMGYGYTFGSGTRLTVV.

This clone appeared a single time. The chain joins TRBV4-3 to TRBJ2-1; 12 nucleotides agree with TRBD2. The CDR3 contains 17 residues. V gave up 4 bases and J gave up 2 bases; unmatched junction bases: 6. Germline V gene lookup returns CDR1 LGHNA and CDR2 YSLEER. CDR3 coding DNA: TGCGCCAGCAGCCGCCTACTAGCGGGGGGCGCCTACAATGAGCAGTTCTTC. It encodes CASSRLLAGGAYNEQFF.

The chain employs TRBV2 and TRBJ1-5, with TRBD1 as a possible D gene (5 bases). The CDR3 is 15 amino acids. The germline V gene has CDR1 SNHLY and CDR2 FYNNEI. Trimming took off 3 bases at V and 5 bases at J, with 14 bases between the two ends. CDR3 residues: CASSDSQGGHQPQHF. DNA of the CDR3: TGTGCCAGCAGTGACTCGCAGGGAGGGCATCAGCCCCAGCATTTT. The entire variable domain, with the rest obtained from reference TRBV2 and TRBJ1-5, is as follows: EPEVTQTPSHQVTQMGQEVILRCVPISNHLYFYWYRQILGQKVEFLVSFYNNEISEKSEIFDDQFSVERPDGSNFTLKIRSTKLEDSAMYFCASSDSQGGHQPQHFGDGTRLSIL.

The V call is TRBV6-5, the J call TRBJ1-6; D not certain. This CDR3 region has 13 residues. Germline-derived CDR1 and CDR2 are MNHEY and SVGAGI. V was shortened by 8 bases and J by 9 bases, with 14 bases between the two germline ends. The CDR3 spells CASWTQPSSPLHF. CDR3 DNA sequence: TGTGCCAGCTGGACCCAACCCAGTTCACCCCTCCACTTT.

The V and J genes are TRBV6-5 and TRBJ1-4; 7 bases fit TRBD1. The CDR3 runs 14 residues. V gave up 5 bases and J gave up 6 bases; unmatched junction bases: 6. Germline V gene lookup returns CDR1 MNHEY and CDR2 SVGAGI. The CDR3 sequence: CASSRTGNDEKLFF. The CDR3 bases are TGTGCCAGCAGTCGGACAGGAAATGATGAAAAACTGTTTTTT.

This clone was found once. This rearrangement joins TRBV20-1 to TRBJ1-2, with TRBD1 matching 8 bases. This CDR3 is built from 11 residues. Germline-derived CDR1 and CDR2 are DFQATT and SNEGSKA (reference sequence). The CDR3 bases are TGCAGAATAGACAGGGGCTATGGCTACACCTTC. This translates into CRIDRGYGYTF.

The chain is built from TRBV18 and TRBJ1-1; tentatively, D is TRBD1 (5 bases). This CDR3 is 14 amino acids long. V was pared by 2 bases and J by 1 base, with 8 bases between. Germline lookup yields CDR1 KGHSH and CDR2 LQKENI. The CDR3, as DNA: TGTGCCAGCTCACCATCGACAGCGAACACTGAAGCTTTCTTT. It codes for CASSPSTANTEAFF.

The V and J genes are TRBV5-4 and TRBJ1-1; D gene unclear. CDR3 length equals 15 residues. Germline V CDR1 and CDR2: SGHNT, YYREEE (reference sequence). The V end was cut by 3 bases, the J end by 0 bases, with 12 bases between. The CDR3 protein is CASSSRGLLNTEAFF. The CDR3 DNA reads TGTGCCAGCAGCTCCCGCGGGCTCCTGAACACTGAAGCTTTCTTT. Full variable domain (remainder filled in from reference TRBV5-4 and TRBJ1-1): ETGVTQSPTHLIKTRGQQVTLRCSSQSGHNTVSWYQQALGQGPQFIFQYYREEENGRGNFPPRFSGLQFPNYSSELNVNALELDDSALYLCASSSRGLLNTEAFFGQGTRLTVV.

A single count supports this clone. The J gene is TRBJ2-2, the V gene TRBV3-1 (or the pseudogene TRBV3-2); D perhaps matches TRBD1 (5 bases). V was pared by 1 base and J by 0 bases, with 9 bases between. The CDR3 sequence is 16 residues long. The germline gives CDR1 LGHDT, CDR2 YNNKEL (reference sequence). CDR3 protein: CASSQVAGSNTGELFF. CDR3 nucleotide sequence: TGTGCCAGCAGCCAAGTGGCAGGGTCGAACACCGGGGAGCTGTTTTTT.

The chain joins TRBV6-5 to TRBJ1-1; no firm D call. This CDR3 has 13 residues. From germline, CDR1 is MNHEY and CDR2 SVGAGI. The V end lost 6 bases, the J end lost 0 bases, and 8 bases lay between the germline ends. Written as DNA, the CDR3 is TGTGCCAGCAGGCGTTATATGAACACTGAAGCTTTCTTT. Its translation: CASRRYMNTEAFF.

The chain couples TRBV6-5 to TRBJ2-5, with 10 bases that match TRBD1. This CDR3 region has 14 residues. Germline lookup yields CDR1 MNHEY and CDR2 SVGAGI. Unmatched junction bases numbered 4, after V lost 4 bases and J lost 5 bases. The CDR3 bases are TGTGCCAGCAGTTCGACAGGGGGCAAGGAGACCCAGTACTTC. It codes for CASSSTGGKETQYF.

The chain carries TRBV28 and TRBJ2-3; no clear D gene. This CDR3 contains 16 residues. Germline V lookup: CDR1 MDHEN, CDR2 SYDVKM. V lost 6 bases and J lost 3, with 19 bases in between. CDR3 residues: CASRDQTPMGTDTQYF. Here the CDR3 DNA reads TGTGCCAGCAGAGACCAGACACCAATGGGGACAGATACGCAGTATTTT.

This chain links TRBV6-4 with TRBJ2-3; D is unresolved. The CDR3 consists of 17 residues. V gave up 0 bases and J gave up 0 bases, with 13 bases separating them. Germline V lookup: CDR1 MRHNA, CDR2 SNTAGT. The CDR3 spells CASSDSSFPASTDTQYF. CDR3 in DNA: TGTGCCAGCAGTGACTCGAGTTTTCCTGCAAGCACAGATACGCAGTATTTT.

The V call is TRBV28, the J call TRBJ1-2, with TRBD1 matching 10 bases. Trimming cost V 6 bases and J 7 bases; bases outside gene matches: 8. Looked up from germline, CDR1 is MDHEN and CDR2 is SYDVKM. The CDR3 has 14 residues. The CDR3 loop is CASSPTGGGFGYTF. Written as DNA, the CDR3 is TGTGCCAGCAGCCCGACAGGGGGCGGCTTTGGCTACACCTTC.

The gene calls are TRBV29-1 and TRBJ2-5; D unclear. V shed 7 bases and J shed 3 bases, with 12 bases lying between them. Looked up from germline, CDR1 is SQVTM and CDR2 is ANQGSEA. This CDR3 comprises 12 residues. The DNA for the CDR3 is TGCAGCGGGTACTTAGGAAAAGAGACCCAGTACTTC. This gives the protein CSGYLGKETQYF.

This rearrangement joins TRBV9 to TRBJ1-1; 8 bases align to TRBD1. In germline, CDR1 is SGDLS, CDR2 YYNGEE. J lost 1 base, V lost 5 bases, and 4 bases had no gene match. This CDR3 is built from 14 residues. The CDR3 DNA sequence: TGTGCCAGCAGTGGACAGGGAAGGAACACTGAAGCTTTCTTT. Translation gives CASSGQGRNTEAFF.

This clone was detected only a few times. The rearrangement uses TRBV14 and TRBJ1-4; 9 nucleotides line up with TRBD1. The length of the CDR3 is 15 residues. In germline, CDR1 is SGHDN, CDR2 FVKESK. V was clipped by 6 bases and J by 3 bases; unmatched bases: 5. The CDR3 nucleotides read TGTGCCAGCAGGAAGAGACAGGGGGCTAATGAAAAACTGTTTTTT. It is translated as CASRKRQGANEKLFF.

The rearrangement uses TRBV7-8 and TRBJ1-5; D ambiguous. Trimming left V 6 bases short and J 4 bases short, with 13 bases between. From germline, CDR1 is SGHVS and CDR2 FQNEAQ. The CDR3 is made up of 14 amino acids. The CDR3 loop is CASSSWGWNQPQHF. The CDR3 DNA is TGTGCCAGCAGTTCGTGGGGATGGAATCAGCCCCAGCATTTT.

The chain employs TRBV2 and TRBJ2-3; 9 nucleotides align to TRBD1. Germline V lookup: CDR1 SNHLY, CDR2 FYNNEI. Unmatched junction bases numbered 4, after V lost 6 bases and J lost 0 bases. This CDR3 has 15 residues. Here the CDR3 DNA reads TGTGCCAGCAGCCGGGACAGGGCTAGCACAGATACGCAGTATTTT. Protein sequence: CASSRDRASTDTQYF.

In nucleotides, the CDR3 is TGTGCCACTCTCCATCGGGGGACAGGCAACTCCTACGAGCAGTACGTC. Its translation: CATLHRGTGNSYEQYV. V usage is TRBV24-1 and J usage is TRBJ2-7, with TRBD1 identical over 8 bases. V was clipped by 10 bases and J by 0 bases; unmatched bases: 13. The germline V gene has CDR1 KGHDR and CDR2 SFDVKD. This CDR3 is built from 16 residues.